This TCR beta chain is drawn from a study of cytomegalovirus exposure and HLA in healthy donors. Study-wide results and limits: Later, an analysis found that common viral pathogens appeared to be linked with several of the most significant clusters. Cytomegalovirus-associated status was assigned to approximately 160 TCR beta chains. Donor immune exposure was known only as CMV serostatus.

The ends were cut back, 4 bases at V and 0 bases at J, with 16 bases in the middle. Germline CDR1 is SGHTA and CDR2 is FQGNSA. This CDR3 is built from 17 residues. PCR was performed using 60 Vbeta and 13 Jbeta primers. Profiled with immunoSEQ multiplex PCR; TCRdb holds only in-frame clones, not every one. Here the sample spans around 30,000 clones, 60% to 80% being singletons. The table lists this clone with many counts. The antigen is not known. This TCR was recovered from a male donor in good health and CMV-seropositive. Sequencing was done on a sample of PBMCs. J is TRBJ1-3 and V is TRBV7-2; D perhaps matches TRBD1 (6 bases). CDR3 DNA sequence: TGTGCCAGCAGCTCCGGCCCGGGCAGGGGCTCTGGAAACACCATATATTTT. As protein: CASSSGPGRGSGNTIYF. The full variable domain, in which reference TRBV7-2 and TRBJ1-3 provide the parts outside the CDR3, is GAGVSQSPSNKVTEKGKDVELRCDPISGHTALYWYRQSLGQGLEFLIYFQGNSAPDKSGLPSDRFSAERTGGSVSTLTIQRTQQEDSAVYLCASSSGPGRGSGNTIYFGEGSWLTVV.